Below, 20 T cell receptor beta chains from the same sample are listed, as sequenced in a study of CD8 T cells in Susac syndrome. Reverse transcription used about 0.45 to 1 ug RNA and random hexamers. Each CDR3 protein gets one entry after TCRdb re-called the immunoSEQ multiplex PCR reads with MiXCR. The profile shows about 66,000 distinct CDR3 sequences, roughly 94% of them singletons. Sequenced sample: CD8+ T cells from PBMCs. Receptor source: a human donor with multiple sclerosis.

This sequence joins TRBV2 and TRBJ2-7; D may be TRBD1 (6 bases). Germline V gene sequence: CDR1 SNHLY, CDR2 FYNNEI. This CDR3 has 16 residues. Trimming pared 5 bases from V and 5 bases from J, leaving 22 bases between. This chain's CDR3 is CASSLLSLTGYDEQYF. The CDR3 DNA reads as TGTGCCAGCAGTCTCCTTTCACTTACAGGGTACGACGAGCAGTACTTC.

The J gene is TRBJ2-2, the V gene TRBV5-6, with D maybe TRBD1 (5 bases). Trimming removed 1 base from V and 1 base from J, with 8 bases in between. Germline CDR1 SGHDT, CDR2 YYEEEE. CDR3 size: 15 residues. The CDR3 bases are TGTGCCAGCAGCTTGTCAGGGAAGAACACCGGGGAGCTGTTTTTT. Amino acid sequence: CASSLSGKNTGELFF. The full variable domain, its missing parts supplied by reference TRBV5-6 and TRBJ2-2, is DAGVTQSPTHLIKTRGQQVTLRCSPKSGHDTVSWYQQALGQGPQFIFQYYEEEERQRGNFPDRFSGHQFPNYSSELNVNALLLGDSALYLCASSLSGKNTGELFFGEGSRLTVL.

This chain uses TRBV30 with TRBJ1-5; D may be TRBD1 (5 bases). This CDR3 is 12 amino acids long. V was trimmed by 1 base and J by 5 bases, leaving 6 bases between them. Germline V CDR1 and CDR2: GTSNPN, SVGIG (reference sequence). The CDR3 region is CAWSEGHQPQHF. As DNA, the CDR3 is TGTGCCTGGAGTGAGGGGCATCAGCCCCAGCATTTT.

This chain links TRBV24-1 with TRBJ2-4; D gene ambiguous. Per germline, CDR1 KGHDR and CDR2 SFDVKD. The length of the CDR3 is 14 residues. V shed 3 bases and J shed 8 bases, with 13 bases lying between them. As DNA, the CDR3 is TGTGCCACCAGTGATCCAGGAGATTGGGACATTCAGTACTTC. Translation: CATSDPGDWDIQYF.

The chain couples TRBV7-8 to TRBJ1-2, with D possibly being TRBD1 (6 bases). V lost 5 bases to trimming and J lost 2 bases, with 21 bases between them. CDR3 length equals 17 residues. The germline V gene has CDR1 SGHVS and CDR2 FQNEAQ. CDR3 nucleotide sequence: TGTGCCAGCAGCCAAACCCAACAGGGAGAAGTCAACTATGGCTACACCTTC. Its protein product is CASSQTQQGEVNYGYTF.

V is TRBV7-2 and J is TRBJ2-3; TRBD2 agrees at 15 bases. The CDR3 spans 18 residues. The junction had 6 bases not matched to a gene; V was cut back by 5 bases and J by 0 bases. Per germline, CDR1 SGHTA and CDR2 FQGNSA. The CDR3 DNA follows: TGTGCCAGCAGCCCCAGGACTAGCGGGGGGGTAAGCACAGATACGCAGTATTTT. As protein: CASSPRTSGGVSTDTQYF.

The chain recombines TRBV13 with TRBJ2-1, with 8 bases fitting TRBD1. The CDR3 loop spans 13 amino acids. V was clipped by 9 bases and J by 6 bases; unmatched bases: 7. The germline V gene encodes CDR1 PRHDT and CDR2 FYEKMQ (reference sequence). The CDR3 DNA follows: TGTGCCAGTGGACAGGGAAGCCCCAATGAGCAGTTCTTC. The encoded protein is CASGQGSPNEQFF.

The J gene is TRBJ1-2, the V gene TRBV29-1; D is unclear. Looked up from germline, CDR1 is SQVTM and CDR2 is ANQGSEA. The CDR3 covers 12 residues. V lost 3 bases, J lost 0 bases, and 5 bases lay in between. The CDR3 here is CSVEWANYGYTF. DNA of the CDR3: TGCAGCGTTGAGTGGGCTAACTATGGCTACACCTTC.

The rearrangement links TRBV24-1 to TRBJ1-2; D is unresolved. Germline loops: CDR1 KGHDR, CDR2 SFDVKD. Trimming shortened V by 9 bases and J by 7 bases, and 5 bases separated the two germline ends. This CDR3 spans 9 amino acids. Here the CDR3 reads CATEAGYTF. The CDR3 bases are TGTGCCACCGAGGCTGGCTACACCTTC.

The chain combines TRBV29-1 with TRBJ2-5, with D possibly matching TRBD1 (5 bases). Germline V CDR1 and CDR2: SQVTM, ANQGSEA. Trimming pared 2 bases from V and 5 bases from J, leaving 12 bases between. CDR3 size: 13 residues. The CDR3 DNA sequence: TGCAGCGTTGAAAGGGGCGCCGGGGAGACCCAGTACTTC. It encodes CSVERGAGETQYF.

V is TRBV3-1 and J is TRBJ2-7, with TRBD2 as a possible D gene (5 bases). This CDR3 has 14 residues. The V gene's germline CDR1 is LGHDT and CDR2 YNNKEL (reference sequence). V was clipped by 4 bases and J by 3 bases, with 13 bases between them. The CDR3 is CASSPRLEGYEQYF. The CDR3 bases are TGTGCCAGCAGCCCCCGCCTAGAGGGCTACGAGCAGTACTTC.

The rearrangement links TRBV3-1 to TRBJ2-1; D could derive from TRBD1 or TRBD2 (6 bases each). V lost 8 bases and J lost 0, with 20 bases in between. The CDR3 runs 17 residues. Germline loops: CDR1 LGHDT, CDR2 YNNKEL (reference sequence). CDR3 in DNA: TGTGCCAGCGGGGGGCTATCAGAGACAAGCTCCTACAATGAGCAGTTCTTC. This gives the protein CASGGLSETSSYNEQFF.

This clonotype has only one observation. The chain couples TRBV27 to TRBJ1-2, with TRBD1 matching 7 bases. The CDR3 sequence is 13 residues long. In germline, CDR1 is MNHEY, CDR2 SMNVEV (reference sequence). V shed 4 bases and J 5 bases; nucleotides not matched to a gene: 4. CDR3 loop: CASSSQGPYGYTF. The CDR3 coding sequence is TGTGCCAGCAGTTCACAGGGGCCTTATGGCTACACCTTC.

This sequence joins TRBV5-1 and TRBJ2-6; a weak D match, TRBD2 (5 bases). The germline V and J ends were trimmed by 5 bases and 0 bases, with 12 bases remaining between them. CDR3 length: 16 residues. Germline V gene sequence: CDR1 SGHRS, CDR2 YFSETQ. The CDR3 DNA follows: TGCGCCAGCAGTCTGGACTCACGCTCTGGGGCCAACGTCCTGACTTTC. Translating it yields CASSLDSRSGANVLTF.

The chain uses TRBV27 and TRBJ1-2; 8 bases map to TRBD1. The CDR3 is 14 amino acids. Germline CDR1 reads MNHEY; CDR2 reads SMNVEV (reference sequence). J was trimmed by 1 base and V by 6 bases; bases with no gene match: 4. The CDR3: CASSWDRSNYGYTF. Written as DNA, the CDR3 is TGTGCCAGCAGCTGGGACAGGAGTAACTATGGCTACACCTTC.

The rearrangement links TRBV2 to TRBJ2-5, with D possibly matching TRBD1 (5 bases). Germline values: CDR1 SNHLY, CDR2 FYNNEI. The length of the CDR3 is 13 residues. V lost 3 bases and J lost 1, with 6 bases in between. DNA for the CDR3: TGTGCCAGCAGTGACGACAGCCAAGAGACCCAGTACTTC. Translated, it gives CASSDDSQETQYF.

The V gene is TRBV14, the J gene TRBJ2-7; D is possibly TRBD1 or TRBD2 (5 bases each). Germline loops: CDR1 SGHDN, CDR2 FVKESK. The CDR3 spans 12 residues. Between the trimmed V and J ends, which lost 1 base and 6 bases, there was a span of 7 bases. CDR3 residues: CASSQVGTEQYF. CDR3 bases: TGTGCCAGCAGCCAAGTCGGGACCGAGCAGTACTTC.

The table lists this clonotype with a count of one. This chain joins TRBV4-3 and TRBJ2-7; 10 bases are shared with TRBD1. The germline gives CDR1 LGHNA, CDR2 YSLEER. This CDR3 contains 16 residues. V was pared by 0 bases and J by 5 bases, with 7 bases of the junction left unmatched. The CDR3 region is CASSQDWGTGADEQYF. Written as DNA, the CDR3 is TGCGCCAGCAGCCAAGATTGGGGGACAGGGGCTGACGAGCAGTACTTC.

The chain is built from TRBV20-1 and TRBJ2-3, with a tentative D call TRBD2 (7 bases). The CDR3 runs 15 residues. With 4 bases removed from V and 2 bases from J, the gap between germline ends came to 16 bases. Per germline, CDR1 DFQATT and CDR2 SNEGSKA (reference sequence). In DNA, the CDR3 is TGCAGTGCTATAGATGGGGGGGCCTCCACAGATACGCAGTATTTT. Its translation is CSAIDGGASTDTQYF.

The V and J genes are TRBV2 and TRBJ2-7, with 8 nucleotides matching TRBD1. The ends lost 1 base at V and 5 bases at J; junction bases unmatched: 7. The CDR3 sequence is 15 residues long. Germline V gene sequence: CDR1 SNHLY, CDR2 FYNNEI. CDR3 amino acids: CASSEGAGGADEQYF. As DNA, the CDR3 is TGTGCCAGCAGTGAAGGGGCAGGGGGCGCCGACGAGCAGTACTTC.